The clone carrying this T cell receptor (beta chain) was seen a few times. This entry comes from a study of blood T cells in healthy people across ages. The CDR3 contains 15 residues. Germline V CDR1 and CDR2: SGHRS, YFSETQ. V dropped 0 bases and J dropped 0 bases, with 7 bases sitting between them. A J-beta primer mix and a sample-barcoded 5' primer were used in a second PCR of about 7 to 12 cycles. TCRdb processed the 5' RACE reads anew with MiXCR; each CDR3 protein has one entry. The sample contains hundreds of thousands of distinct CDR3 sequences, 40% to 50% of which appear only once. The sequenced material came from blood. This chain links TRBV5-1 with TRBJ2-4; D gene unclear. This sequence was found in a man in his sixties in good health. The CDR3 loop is CASSLVTGAKNIQYF. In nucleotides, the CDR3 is TGCGCCAGCAGCTTGGTGACGGGAGCCAAAAACATTCAGTACTTC.